This TCR beta chain was recorded in a study of blood T cell repertoires in COVID-19. Overall study context: T cells, B-cell-depleted T cells, or PBMCs provided the cDNA or gDNA that served as material.

The CDR3 totals 12 residues. The germline gives CDR1 SGHRS, CDR2 YFSETQ. Trimming shortened V by 4 bases and J by 5 bases, and 9 bases separated the two germline ends. Per the authors' pipeline: Scientists estimated how many nucleated cells there were by amplifying reference gene primers. Sequencing was performed with immunoSEQ multiplex PCR; in TCRdb, only in-frame clones are kept and a portion is missing. The DNA gave D and trimming, while V, J and clone size come from that table. The sample lists some 450,000 clones; approximately 90% were seen once. This receptor was obtained from a man aged 18 to 35 with COVID-19, enrolled during active disease. The chain links TRBV5-1 to TRBJ1-2; no firm D call. Material for sequencing was peripheral blood. CDR3 amino acids: CASSTDRYGYTF. Here the CDR3 DNA reads TGCGCCAGCAGCACAGACCGGTATGGCTACACCTTC.